Shown below are 22 T cell receptor beta chains from a single sample sequenced in a study of T cells after yellow fever vaccination. Each CDR3 protein gets one entry after TCRdb re-called the 5' RACE reads with MiXCR. The sample contains about 250,000 distinct CDR3 sequences, 3.6% of which appear only once. The starting material was PBMCs, obtained 15 days after the yellow fever booster vaccination. The receptor source for this set is a man younger than 35 who received the YFV17D yellow fever vaccine.

This clonotype was recorded many times. Written as DNA, the CDR3 is TGTGCCAGCTCCCGGGGAGTTGAAGAGACCCAGTACTTC. Translated, it gives CASSRGVEETQYF. The chain carries TRBV18 and TRBJ2-5; TRBD2 might be the D (5 bases). CDR1 and CDR2 from the germline V gene are KGHSH and LQKENI. The V end was cut by 6 bases, the J end by 3 bases, with 11 bases between. The CDR3 contains 13 residues.

This rearrangement joins TRBV2 to TRBJ2-2; D call uncertain. This CDR3 is built from 16 residues. V lost 6 bases to trimming and J lost 6 bases, with 20 bases between them. In germline, CDR1 is SNHLY, CDR2 FYNNEI. This chain's CDR3 is CASSPERVGLAGELFF. In DNA, the CDR3 is TGTGCCAGCAGCCCGGAAAGGGTGGGCCTCGCCGGGGAGCTGTTTTTT.

This clonotype was seen ten or more times. The CDR3 coding sequence is TGTGCCAGCAGAACAGGACTAGCGGGGACTGAGCAGTTCTTC. It is translated as CASRTGLAGTEQFF. The gene calls are TRBV27 and TRBJ2-1, with 12 bases identical to TRBD2. Germline lookup yields CDR1 MNHEY and CDR2 SMNVEV (reference sequence). The length of the CDR3 is 14 residues. The junction had 6 bases not matched to a gene; V was cut back by 6 bases and J by 9 bases.

This clonotype was observed many times. The V and J genes are TRBV27 and TRBJ1-2, with 7 nucleotides matching TRBD1. V gave up 2 bases and J gave up 0 bases; unmatched junction bases: 6. The CDR3 spans 16 residues. Germline values: CDR1 MNHEY, CDR2 SMNVEV (reference sequence). The CDR3 loop reads CASSLVRGKANYGYTF. The DNA for the CDR3 is TGTGCCAGCAGTTTAGTCAGGGGGAAAGCTAACTATGGCTACACCTTC.

This clonotype was found many times. The genes are TRBV5-4 and TRBJ2-2; D is perhaps TRBD2 (5 bases). This CDR3 has 15 amino acids. Deletions cut 4 bases from V and 4 bases from J, with 14 bases between. Germline V lookup: CDR1 SGHNT, CDR2 YYREEE (reference sequence). The CDR3 DNA reads TGTGCCAGCAGCCAGCTAGGACTGAGCACCGGGGAGCTGTTTTTT. Translating gives CASSQLGLSTGELFF.

This clonotype has a count of ten or more. This chain joins TRBV20-1 and TRBJ1-5; no firm D call. The CDR3 totals 14 residues. Germline lookup yields CDR1 DFQATT and CDR2 SNEGSKA (reference sequence). V was pared by 6 bases and J by 4 bases, with 16 bases between. As DNA, the CDR3 is TGCAGTGCAAAAGGTTCCCTTTTTAATCAGCCCCAGCATTTT. Residues: CSAKGSLFNQPQHF.

This clonotype occurred many times. The chain employs TRBV7-8 and TRBJ2-1, with TRBD1 matching over 10 bases. The germline gives CDR1 SGHVS, CDR2 FQNEAQ. With V trimmed by 2 bases and J by 9 bases, 10 bases remained unmatched. The CDR3 totals 16 residues. CDR3 bases: TGTGCCAGCAGCTTAAAGAGGACAGGGGGGGTGGGTGAGCAGTTCTTC. Its protein is CASSLKRTGGVGEQFF.

Ten or more counts support this clonotype. The chain has TRBV12-3 or TRBV12-4 and TRBJ1-1; D possibly corresponds to TRBD1 (6 bases). The CDR3 runs 15 residues. The V end lost 1 base, the J end lost 2 bases, and 11 bases lay between the germline ends. The chain's CDR3 is CASSLDDGGNTEAFF. The CDR3 nucleotides are TGTGCCAGCAGTTTAGACGATGGGGGCAACACTGAAGCTTTCTTT.

This clonotype was recorded at least ten times. V usage is TRBV6-6 and J usage is TRBJ1-3; no clear D gene. This CDR3 has 12 residues. With 7 bases removed from V and 0 bases from J, the gap between germline ends came to 4 bases. Germline CDR1 is MNHNY and CDR2 is SVGAGI (reference sequence). CDR3 coding DNA: TGTGCCAGCACCCACTCTGGAAACACCATATATTTT. Translation gives CASTHSGNTIYF.

This clonotype was observed a handful of times. CDR3 in DNA: TGTGCCAGTAGTGTGCGACTTGCGGGCGCAGATACGCAGTATTTT. Translation gives CASSVRLAGADTQYF. The chain is built from TRBV19 and TRBJ2-3; tentatively, D is TRBD2 (5 bases). This CDR3 contains 15 residues. The V gene's germline CDR1 is LNHDA and CDR2 SQIVND (reference sequence). Trimming took off 5 bases at V and 4 bases at J, with 16 bases between the two ends.

This clonotype was counted ten times or more. This chain joins TRBV4-2 and TRBJ1-4; D ambiguous. Trimming stripped 0 bases from V and 13 bases from J, with 15 bases between. This CDR3 has 14 amino acids. Germline V gene sequence: CDR1 LGHNA, CDR2 YNFKEQ. In nucleotides, the CDR3 is TGTGCCAGCAGCCAAGATCGGATACGGGCTTCACTGTTTTTT. This codes for CASSQDRIRASLFF.

As concerns this clonotype: The CDR3 does not close with the conserved phenylalanine or tryptophan, likely indicating a read error. The chain recombines TRBV28 with TRBJ2-7; 7 nucleotides line up with TRBD2. The CDR3 totals 15 residues. The V gene's germline CDR1 is MDHEN and CDR2 SYDVKM. V was pared by 6 bases and J by 2 bases, with 10 bases of the junction left unmatched. CDR3 in DNA: TGTGCCAGCAGGGCCGGGGGGACGCATCCCTACGAGCAGTACTTG. Amino acids: CASRAGGTHPYEQYL.

This clonotype has a count of ten or more. The chain uses TRBV6-2 or TRBV6-3 and TRBJ2-3; D gene uncertain. This CDR3 is 17 amino acids long. Looked up from germline, CDR1 is MNHEY and CDR2 is SVGEGT. V shed 0 bases and J shed 6 bases, with 19 bases lying between them. CDR3 loop: CASSYSLGRPTTDTQYF. CDR3 DNA: TGTGCCAGCAGTTACTCTCTCGGACGCCCCACGACGGATACGCAGTATTTT.

This clonotype came up many times. The chain couples TRBV7-2 to TRBJ2-2; D may be TRBD2 (6 bases). The V end was cut by 6 bases, the J end by 6 bases, with 23 bases between. Germline-derived CDR1 and CDR2 are SGHTA and FQGNSA. The CDR3 consists of 17 residues. CDR3: CASSYAGGLGASGELFF. As DNA, the CDR3 is TGTGCCAGCAGTTACGCCGGGGGTCTAGGTGCATCCGGGGAGCTGTTTTTT.

This clonotype was recorded at least ten times. This sequence joins TRBV27 and TRBJ1-6; D unresolved. This CDR3 is built from 16 residues. CDR1 and CDR2 (germline): MNHEY, SMNVEV (reference sequence). Trimming took off 4 bases at V and 0 bases at J, with 10 bases between the two ends. The CDR3 loop is CASSSRGSSYNSPLHF. DNA of the CDR3: TGTGCCAGCAGTTCCCGGGGAAGCTCCTATAATTCACCCCTCCACTTT.

This clonotype was detected many times. The V call is TRBV24-1, the J call TRBJ2-2; TRBD2 might be the D (5 bases). The CDR3 consists of 14 residues. Per the germline V gene, CDR1 is KGHDR and CDR2 is SFDVKD. The V gene lost 5 bases and the J gene lost 5 bases, with 11 bases spanning the gap. The CDR3 is CATSAGLGTGELFF. Here the CDR3 DNA reads TGTGCCACCAGTGCCGGACTTGGGACCGGGGAGCTGTTTTTT.

The sample holds many counts of this clonotype. The genes are TRBV30 and TRBJ2-3; the match to TRBD2 covers 9 bases. The CDR3 runs 14 residues. The trim removed 0 bases at V and 4 bases at J, leaving 2 bases unmatched. Germline CDR1 GTSNPN, CDR2 SVGIG (reference sequence). CDR3 sequence (DNA): TGTGCCTGGAGTGTGCGGGGGGGAGCAGATACGCAGTATTTT. Encoded protein: CAWSVRGGADTQYF.

The table lists this clonotype with many counts. The chain recombines TRBV28 with TRBJ2-4; 7 bases match TRBD2. The CDR3 has 14 amino acids. Trimming cost V 6 bases and J 6 bases; bases outside gene matches: 8. Germline CDR1 is MDHEN and CDR2 is SYDVKM. The CDR3 coding sequence is TGTGCCAGCAGCCGAGCGGGGACTTCAAACATTCAGTACTTC. This translates into CASSRAGTSNIQYF.

This clonotype occurred many times. An end of the junction does not agree with germline; a read error may underlie this. The chain is built from TRBV9 and TRBJ1-1, with D possibly matching TRBD1 (5 bases). The CDR3 length is 13 residues. Looked up from germline, CDR1 is SGDLS and CDR2 is YYNGEE. The CDR3 region has the DNA TGCGCCAGCAGTGGGGGAGTGAACACTGAAGCTTTCTTT. The encoded protein is CASSGGVNTEAFF.

This clonotype was counted at least ten times. The chain is built from TRBV7-2 and TRBJ1-2, with D possibly being TRBD1 (5 bases). V lost 3 bases and J lost 2, with 22 bases in between. CDR1 SGHTA and CDR2 FQGNSA come from the germline V gene. The CDR3 runs to 18 residues. The CDR3 loop reads CASSFRPLHRTENYGYTF. The DNA of the CDR3 is TGTGCCAGCAGCTTCCGGCCGCTCCACAGGACCGAAAACTATGGCTACACCTTC. Variable domain in full (rest from reference TRBV7-2 and TRBJ1-2): GAGVSQSPSNKVTEKGKDVELRCDPISGHTALYWYRQSLGQGLEFLIYFQGNSAPDKSGLPSDRFSAERTGGSVSTLTIQRTQQEDSAVYLCASSFRPLHRTENYGYTFGSGTRLTVV.

This clonotype was counted ten times or more. The chain has TRBV21-1 and TRBJ1-5. TRBV21-1 is listed as a pseudogene. The CDR3 loop spans 13 amino acids. CDR3 nucleotide sequence: TGTGCCAGCAGCAAAGTTGGAGGCCAGCCCCAGCATTTT. Its protein is CASSKVGGQPQHF.

This clonotype was observed many times. The chain recombines TRBV7-2 with TRBJ2-5; the D is unclear. Germline V gives CDR1 SGHTA, CDR2 FQGNSA. The CDR3 spans 12 residues. Trimming cost V 5 bases and J 13 bases, with 17 bases left between them. CDR3 nucleotides: TGTGCCAGCAGCAAAGACTCCCTTTCCCTGTACTTC. This translates into CASSKDSLSLYF.